This T cell receptor (beta chain) was identified in a study of technical replicates of blood from several donors. Measured with immunoSEQ multiplex PCR; TCRdb has only the in-frame clones, and not every one. The sample holds roughly 68,000 clones, under 98% seen once. The CDR3 loop spans 15 amino acids. V gave up 1 base and J gave up 8 bases, with 17 bases separating them. Germline CDR1 and CDR2: SGHVS and FQNEAQ. This sequence joins TRBV7-8 and TRBJ1-2; D remains unclear. This receptor was taken from a human donor in good health. Source material: T cells isolated from PBMCs. The CDR3 region has the DNA TGTGCCAGCAGCTTAGGGTTTCTAGGTGCGAAGGGCTACACCTTC. Its translation: CASSLGFLGAKGYTF. The whole variable domain, filled in from reference TRBV7-8 and TRBJ1-2, reads GAGVSQSPRYKVAKRGQDVALRCDPISGHVSLFWYQQALGQGPEFLTYFQNEAQLDKSGLPSDRFFAERPEGSVSTLKIQRTQQEDSAVYLCASSLGFLGAKGYTFGSGTRLTVV.